This paragraph covers one T cell receptor (beta chain) sequence. Authors' analysis steps: Amplification of reference gene primers provided the estimated nucleated cell counts. Using immunoSEQ multiplex PCR, the repertoire was profiled, and TCRdb retains in-frame clones only, with some absent. D and trimming were read from the DNA, whereas the V and J calls and clone size are those reported in that table. The sample carries a few hundred thousand clones, about 87% recorded once. This sample was included in a study of blood T cell repertoires in COVID-19. As for the study in general: Nucleic acid was either cDNA or gDNA, and it came from T cells, B-cell-depleted T cells, or PBMCs.

V shed 3 bases and J shed 4 bases, with 10 bases lying between them. Germline V lookup: CDR1 ENHRY, CDR2 SYGVKD. The CDR3 has 15 amino acids. The chain has TRBV10-3 and TRBJ1-6; maybe TRBD1 (5 bases). The origin of this receptor is a woman aged 25 to 39 who had recovered from COVID-19. The sample was peripheral blood. CDR3 amino acids: CAISDGGVYNSPLHF. CDR3 nucleotides: TGTGCCATCAGTGATGGAGGGGTTTATAATTCACCCCTCCACTTT.